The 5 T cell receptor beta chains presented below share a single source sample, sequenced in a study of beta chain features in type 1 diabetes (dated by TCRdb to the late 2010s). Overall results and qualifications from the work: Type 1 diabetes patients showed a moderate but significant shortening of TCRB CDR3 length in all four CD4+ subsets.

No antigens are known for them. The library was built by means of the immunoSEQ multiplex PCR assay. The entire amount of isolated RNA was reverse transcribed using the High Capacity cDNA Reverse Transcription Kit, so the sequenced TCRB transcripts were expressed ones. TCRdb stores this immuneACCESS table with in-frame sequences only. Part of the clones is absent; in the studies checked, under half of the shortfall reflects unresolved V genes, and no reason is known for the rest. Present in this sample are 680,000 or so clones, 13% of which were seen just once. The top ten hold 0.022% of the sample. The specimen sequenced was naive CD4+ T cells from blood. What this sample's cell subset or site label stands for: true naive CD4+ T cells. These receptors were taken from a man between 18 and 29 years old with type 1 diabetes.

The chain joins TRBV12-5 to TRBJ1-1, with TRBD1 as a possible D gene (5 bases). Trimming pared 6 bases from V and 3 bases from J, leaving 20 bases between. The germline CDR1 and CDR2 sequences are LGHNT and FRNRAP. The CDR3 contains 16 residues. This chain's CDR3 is CASGPTVSGPYTEAFF. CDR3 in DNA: TGTGCTAGTGGCCCGACTGTTTCAGGGCCGTACACTGAAGCTTTCTTT.

CDR3 nucleotides: TGCGCCAGCAGCTTCGGTGGGCCTAATGAAAAACTGTTTTTT. Translation gives CASSFGGPNEKLFF. The chain carries TRBV5-1 and TRBJ1-4, with D unresolved. Deletions cut 2 bases from V and 3 bases from J, with 8 bases between. The germline gives CDR1 SGHRS, CDR2 YFSETQ. CDR3 length: 14 amino acids.

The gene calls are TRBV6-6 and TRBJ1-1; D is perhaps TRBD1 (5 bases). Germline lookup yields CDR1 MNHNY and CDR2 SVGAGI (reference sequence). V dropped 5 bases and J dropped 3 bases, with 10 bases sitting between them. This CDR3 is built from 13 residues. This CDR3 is CASSRVRDTEAFF. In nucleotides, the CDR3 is TGTGCCAGCAGTCGGGTCAGGGACACTGAAGCTTTCTTT.

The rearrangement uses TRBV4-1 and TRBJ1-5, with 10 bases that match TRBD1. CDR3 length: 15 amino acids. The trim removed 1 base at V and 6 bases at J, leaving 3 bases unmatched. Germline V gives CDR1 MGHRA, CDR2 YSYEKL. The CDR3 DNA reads TGCGCCAGCAGCCAAGGAAGGACAGGGGGTCAGCCCCAGCATTTT. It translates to CASSQGRTGGQPQHF.

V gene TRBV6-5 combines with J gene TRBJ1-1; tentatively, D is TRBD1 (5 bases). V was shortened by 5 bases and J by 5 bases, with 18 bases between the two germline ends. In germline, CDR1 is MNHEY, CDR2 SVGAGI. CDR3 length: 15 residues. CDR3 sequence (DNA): TGTGCCAGCAGTCCAGGGTCTAGGCCCCTAACTGAAGCTTTCTTT. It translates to CASSPGSRPLTEAFF.